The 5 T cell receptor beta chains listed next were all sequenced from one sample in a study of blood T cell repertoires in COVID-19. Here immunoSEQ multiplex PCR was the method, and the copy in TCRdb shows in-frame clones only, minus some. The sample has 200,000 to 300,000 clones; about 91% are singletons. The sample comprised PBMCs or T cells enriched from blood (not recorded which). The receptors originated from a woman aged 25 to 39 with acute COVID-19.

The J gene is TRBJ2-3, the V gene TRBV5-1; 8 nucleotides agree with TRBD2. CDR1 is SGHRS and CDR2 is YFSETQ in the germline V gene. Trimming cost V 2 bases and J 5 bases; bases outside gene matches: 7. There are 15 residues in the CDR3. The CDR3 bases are TGCGCCAGCAGCTTACAAGCGGGGGATAGAGATACGCAGTATTTT. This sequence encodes CASSLQAGDRDTQYF.

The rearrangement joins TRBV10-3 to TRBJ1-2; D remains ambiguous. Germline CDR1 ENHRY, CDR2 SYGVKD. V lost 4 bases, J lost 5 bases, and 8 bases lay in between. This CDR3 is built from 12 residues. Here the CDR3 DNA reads TGTGCCATCAGTGCACAGCTGTATGGCTACACCTTC. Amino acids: CAISAQLYGYTF.

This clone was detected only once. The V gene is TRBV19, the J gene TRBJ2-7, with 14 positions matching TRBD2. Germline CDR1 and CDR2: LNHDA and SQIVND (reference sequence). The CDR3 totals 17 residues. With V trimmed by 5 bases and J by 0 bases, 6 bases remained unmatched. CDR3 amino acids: CASSETSGGASSYEQYF. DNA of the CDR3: TGTGCCAGTAGTGAGACTAGCGGGGGGGCTTCCTCCTACGAGCAGTACTTC.

The CDR3 DNA is TGCGCCAGCAGCTGGGCTAGCGGGGTTAACACCGGGGAGCTGTTTTTT. Residues: CASSWASGVNTGELFF. This chain links TRBV5-1 with TRBJ2-2; TRBD2 agrees at 9 bases. Germline V lookup: CDR1 SGHRS, CDR2 YFSETQ. CDR3 length: 16 residues. V trimming: 3 bases; J trimming: 2 bases; junction bases outside the gene matches: 5.

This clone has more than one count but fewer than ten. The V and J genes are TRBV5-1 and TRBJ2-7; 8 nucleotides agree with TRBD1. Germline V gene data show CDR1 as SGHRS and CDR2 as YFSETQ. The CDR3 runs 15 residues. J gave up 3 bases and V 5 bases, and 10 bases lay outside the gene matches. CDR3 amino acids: CASSSYRTGNYEQYF. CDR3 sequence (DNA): TGCGCCAGCAGTTCGTACAGGACAGGGAACTACGAGCAGTACTTC.